A selection of T cell receptor beta chains follows, all from one sample in a study of T cell clonotyping in hematopoietic cell transplantation. Generated by immunoSEQ multiplex PCR, the TCRdb table keeps only in-frame clones and is missing some. The sample yields roughly 900 clones, roughly 61% seen once. The specimen was peripheral blood mononuclear cells, collected 30 days after allogeneic stem cell transplant. The receptors shown here come from a male patient aged 55 to 69 who had an allogeneic stem cell transplant, so the T cells may come from the graft donor. Some clones in this sample may be carry-over from other donors' samples. CDR3s include the opening cysteine and the closing phenylalanine or tryptophan.

TRBV7-2	TRBJ2-7	CASSLEIAGGPAYEQYF
TRBV9	TRBJ2-1	CASSVVGGGRYEQFF
TRBV19	TRBJ2-7	CASSRDHREYEQYF
TRBV6-1	TRBJ1-1	CASRRVGRDTEAFF
TRBV5-4	TRBJ1-2	CASSYRGDYYGYTF
TRBV29-1	TRBJ2-7	CSVRTGSSYEQYF
TRBV4-1	TRBJ2-6	CASSQDGRGFSGANVLTF
TRBV27	TRBJ2-7	CASSFLSGEQYF
TRBV5-1	TRBJ1-1	CASSRGRGAEAFF
TRBV7-8	TRBJ2-5	CASRTPGTSGRETQYF
TRBV10-3	TRBJ1-1	CAISTERSTEAFF
TRBV30	TRBJ2-3	CAWRPGLAADTQYF
TRBV7-9	TRBJ2-7	CASRPTGSYNREQYF
TRBV4-1	TRBJ2-7	CASSQVVGEQYF
TRBV7-9	TRBJ2-7	CASSRQSVEQYF
TRBV7-9	TRBJ2-1	CASSYLAGDRDEQFF
TRBV10-3	TRBJ2-7	CASSYFGGFSYEQYF
TRBV28	TRBJ2-1	CASSPLGAVGYNEQFF